The 8 T cell receptor beta chains presented below share a single source sample, sequenced in a study of cytomegalovirus exposure and HLA in healthy donors. Using immunoSEQ multiplex PCR, the repertoire was profiled, and TCRdb retains in-frame clones only, with some absent. The sample has roughly 58,000 clones, about 93% seen once. The source material was PBMCs. These receptors were obtained from a man aged 18 to 35 in good health and CMV-seronegative.

The chain employs TRBV6-1 and TRBJ2-7, with TRBD2 matching 10 bases. The V gene's germline CDR1 is MNHNS and CDR2 SASEGT. The V gene end was trimmed by 6 bases and the J gene end by 0 bases; junction bases not matched to a gene: 5. This CDR3 has 15 amino acids. The CDR3 DNA sequence: TGTGCCAGCAGGAGACTAGCGGGTGGCTCCTACGAGCAGTACTTC. Its protein is CASRRLAGGSYEQYF.

V gene TRBV7-9 combines with J gene TRBJ2-7; TRBD1 matches at 11 bases. This CDR3 has 15 amino acids. After removal of 5 bases from V and 6 bases from J, the junction contained 9 bases not matched to a gene. CDR1 and CDR2 from the germline V gene are SEHNR and FQNEAQ (reference sequence). The CDR3: CASSRTGTGGGEQYF. Here the CDR3 DNA reads TGTGCCAGCAGCCGTACCGGGACAGGGGGAGGCGAGCAGTACTTC. The entire variable domain, with the rest obtained from reference TRBV7-9 and TRBJ2-7, is as follows: DTGVSQNPRHKITKRGQNVTFRCDPISEHNRLYWYRQTLGQGPEFLTYFQNEAQLEKSRLLSDRFSAERPKGSFSTLEIQRTEQGDSAMYLCASSRTGTGGGEQYFGPGTRLTVT.

A remark on this clone: Other nucleotide sequences in the sample specify the same CDR3. The J gene is TRBJ1-2, the V gene TRBV19; D is unclear. With 3 bases removed from V and 7 bases from J, the gap between germline ends came to 6 bases. Per the germline V gene, CDR1 is LNHDA and CDR2 is SQIVND (reference sequence). CDR3 length: 11 amino acids. CDR3 loop: CASSIGVGYTF. The CDR3 nucleotides read TGTGCCAGTAGTATCGGGGTTGGCTACACCTTC. The full variable domain, with the rest looked up from reference TRBV19 and TRBJ1-2, is DGGITQSPKYLFRKEGQNVTLSCEQNLNHDAMYWYRQDPGQGLRLIYYSQIVNDFQKGDIAEGYSVSREKKESFPLTVTSAQKNPTAFYLCASSIGVGYTFGSGTRLTVV.

The chain recombines TRBV7-9 with TRBJ1-2, with D unresolved. Germline lookup yields CDR1 SEHNR and CDR2 FQNEAQ (reference sequence). The V gene lost 0 bases and the J gene lost 4 bases, with 9 bases spanning the gap. This CDR3 has 14 amino acids. The CDR3 DNA is TGTGCCAGCAGCTTAGCCCGGACTGTCTATGGCTACACCTTC. Translating gives CASSLARTVYGYTF.

V and J are TRBV11-1 and TRBJ2-1; TRBD2 aligns across 9 bases. The ends lost 2 bases at V and 8 bases at J; junction bases unmatched: 10. CDR1 SGHAT and CDR2 FQDESV come from the germline V gene (reference sequence). The CDR3 covers 16 residues. CDR3 protein: CASSLRASGITDEQFF. The CDR3 DNA follows: TGTGCCAGCAGCTTAAGGGCTAGCGGGATTACCGATGAGCAGTTCTTC.

The chain links TRBV25-1 to TRBJ2-1; D perhaps matches TRBD2 (5 bases). Trimming took 8 bases from V and 9 from J, leaving 17 bases between them. The CDR3 runs 13 residues. The V gene's germline CDR1 is MGHDK and CDR2 SYGVNS. The CDR3 reads CASGREGWGEQFF. The CDR3 DNA is TGTGCCAGCGGCCGGGAAGGATGGGGTGAGCAGTTCTTC.

The V call is TRBV6-1, the J call TRBJ2-1, with a weak D call TRBD2 (6 bases). This CDR3 has 13 amino acids. V lost 3 bases to trimming and J lost 8 bases, with 11 bases between them. Looked up from germline, CDR1 is MNHNS and CDR2 is SASEGT. DNA of the CDR3: TGTGCCAGCAGTGATTTGGCGGGGTATGAGCAGTTCTTC. Its translation: CASSDLAGYEQFF.

The V call is TRBV27, the J call TRBJ1-5, with 12 bases aligning to TRBD1. CDR1 is MNHEY and CDR2 is SMNVEV in the germline V gene (reference sequence). This CDR3 comprises 16 residues. V lost 4 bases and J lost 4; bases outside the gene matches: 5. The CDR3 sequence is CASSSRDRGRNQPQHF. The DNA of the CDR3 is TGTGCCAGCAGTTCCCGGGACAGGGGGCGAAATCAGCCCCAGCATTTT.